This T cell receptor beta chain was observed in a study of T cells in Graves' hyperthyroidism and ophthalmopathy. Using RNA transcripts as the source, TCR beta CDR3 regions were amplified. First-round RT-PCR with HTBI primers amplified the TCR CDR3 region. TCRdb redid the calling of the multiplex PCR reads with MiXCR, one entry per CDR3 protein. Found here are approximately 570,000 distinct CDR3 sequences, roughly 21% of them singletons; the top ten hold approximately 48%. This clonotype has ten or more counts. Source material: blood. The sequence was obtained from a man aged 40-55 years with Graves' ophthalmopathy.

The DNA for the CDR3 is TGTGCCAGCTCACCCCTCGGGGAGGGCAATGGCTACACCTTC. It codes for CASSPLGEGNGYTF. This sequence joins TRBV18 and TRBJ1-2; D is ambiguous. This CDR3 spans 14 amino acids. V was shortened by 3 bases and J by 6 bases, with 14 bases between the two germline ends. Germline lookup yields CDR1 KGHSH and CDR2 LQKENI.